This T cell receptor (beta chain) appears in the sequencing data of a study of blood T cells in healthy people across ages. This clonotype has just one count. The second PCR ran about 6 to 12 cycles with a sample-barcoded 5' primer and J-beta primers. TCRdb fed the 5' RACE reads into MiXCR, producing one record per CDR3 protein. Found here are some 1,800,000 distinct CDR3 sequences, around 40% of them singletons; the top ten hold 23%. The TCR originated in a human donor in good health. Sample: blood.

The CDR3 DNA reads as TGCAGCGTTGAAGGGGTTATCACCATGCAAGAGACCCAGTACTTC. Its protein is CSVEGVITMQETQYF. This chain connects TRBV29-1 to TRBJ2-5; D unresolved. Per the germline V gene, CDR1 is SQVTM and CDR2 is ANQGSEA. Trimming cost V 1 base and J 2 bases, with 14 bases left between them. The CDR3 extends over 15 amino acids.